The 9 T cell receptor beta chains in this list originate from one sample, sequenced in a study of cytomegalovirus exposure and HLA in healthy donors. PCR primers comprised 60 Vbeta and 13 Jbeta primers. TCRdb's copy holds only in-frame clones and misses some; the assay was immunoSEQ multiplex PCR. This sample yields 60,000 to 75,000 clones, of which around 72% are seen a single time; around an eighth belongs to the top ten. Sequencing was done on a sample of PBMCs. The receptor set was obtained from a woman aged 35 to 49 in good health and CMV-seropositive.

V gene TRBV5-1 combines with J gene TRBJ2-5; TRBD1 agrees at 7 bases. Trimming at V came to 4 bases and at J to 4 bases, leaving 4 bases not matched to a gene. CDR1 and CDR2 (germline): SGHRS, YFSETQ. This CDR3 has 13 amino acids. CDR3 region: CASSRTGLETQYF. The CDR3 nucleotides are TGCGCCAGCAGCCGGACAGGCTTAGAGACCCAGTACTTC.

The chain couples TRBV5-1 to TRBJ2-2; the D gene is possibly TRBD2 (6 bases). V was pared by 2 bases and J by 1 base, with 9 bases between. This CDR3 comprises 15 residues. The germline gives CDR1 SGHRS, CDR2 YFSETQ. The CDR3 loop reads CASSFSGVNTGELFF. In nucleotides, the CDR3 is TGCGCCAGCAGCTTCTCGGGGGTGAACACCGGGGAGCTGTTTTTT.

The V and J genes are TRBV18 and TRBJ1-1; tentatively, D is TRBD1 (6 bases). Per germline, CDR1 KGHSH and CDR2 LQKENI. The ends were cut back, 0 bases at V and 3 bases at J, with 8 bases in the middle. The CDR3 runs to 14 residues. The CDR3 bases are TGTGCCAGCTCACCACCAGGGGGGGACACTGAAGCTTTCTTT. It yields the protein CASSPPGGDTEAFF.

The chain recombines TRBV10-3 with TRBJ1-2, with D hard to call. V was pared by 2 bases and J by 4 bases, with 8 bases between. Germline assignment: CDR1 ENHRY and CDR2 SYGVKD. The length of the CDR3 is 13 residues. CDR3: CAISEGGSYGYTF. The CDR3 nucleotides are TGTGCCATCAGTGAGGGAGGGAGCTATGGCTACACCTTC.

The sample holds a few counts of this clone. CDR3 residues: CAGAYDRETQYF. The CDR3 DNA reads as TGTGCCGGGGCCTACGACAGGGAGACCCAGTACTTC. The chain recombines TRBV2 with TRBJ2-5; possible D gene TRBD1, 6 bases. The length of the CDR3 is 12 residues. Looked up from germline, CDR1 is SNHLY and CDR2 is FYNNEI. Trimming shortened V by 11 bases and J by 5 bases, and 15 bases separated the two germline ends.

The rearrangement joins TRBV6-5 to TRBJ2-7; TRBD1 is a possible D gene (6 bases). Germline V CDR1 and CDR2: MNHEY, SVGAGI. Trimming removed 2 bases from V and 4 bases from J, with 12 bases in between. The CDR3 length is 14 residues. For the CDR3, the DNA is TGTGCCAGCAGTTACCGGCAGGGGCGGTACGAGCAGTACTTC. It encodes CASSYRQGRYEQYF.

This rearrangement joins TRBV6-5 to TRBJ1-4; tentatively, D is TRBD1 (6 bases). The CDR3 is 14 amino acids. Trimming left V 6 bases short and J 1 base short, with 9 bases between. Germline V CDR1 and CDR2: MNHEY, SVGAGI. The CDR3, as DNA: TGTGCCAGCAGACTACAGGGAACTAATGAAAAACTGTTTTTT. This gives the protein CASRLQGTNEKLFF.

This clone occurred once. The CDR3 region has the DNA TGTGCCAGTAGAGTAGGGTACAGGGATCAGCCCCAGCATTTT. This sequence encodes CASRVGYRDQPQHF. The gene calls are TRBV19 and TRBJ1-5; a weak D match, TRBD1 (6 bases). The CDR3 spans 14 residues. V was clipped by 6 bases and J by 5 bases, with 14 bases between them. Looked up from germline, CDR1 is LNHDA and CDR2 is SQIVND (reference sequence).

The chain carries TRBV30 and TRBJ1-1; TRBD1 matches at 7 bases. Losses at the gene ends were 3 bases for V and 4 bases for J; bases not matched to a gene: 5. The CDR3 spans 13 residues. Germline CDR1 and CDR2: GTSNPN and SVGIG (reference sequence). The CDR3 spells CAWRGYRGTEAFF. CDR3 in DNA: TGTGCCTGGAGGGGCTACAGGGGCACTGAAGCTTTCTTT.